This T cell receptor (beta chain) was identified during a study of blood T cell repertoires in COVID-19. Study-wide context: Sample material is recorded as cDNA or gDNA derived from T cells, B-cell-depleted T cells, or PBMCs.

Sequencing was performed with immunoSEQ multiplex PCR; in TCRdb, only in-frame clones are kept and a portion is missing. Of over 200,000 clones in the sample, around 88% were seen once. This clonotype originated in a woman aged 25 to 39 who had recovered from COVID-19. Sequenced material: peripheral blood.

The CDR3 protein is CASSSTSGGTDTQYF. CDR3 in DNA: TGTGCCAGCAGCTCGACTAGCGGGGGCACAGATACGCAGTATTTT. The rearrangement links TRBV7-6 to TRBJ2-3, with TRBD2 matching over 11 bases. Germline V gene data show CDR1 as SGHVS and CDR2 as FNYEAQ. The CDR3 is made up of 15 amino acids. V lost 4 bases to trimming and J lost 1 base; unmatched junction nucleotides: 1.